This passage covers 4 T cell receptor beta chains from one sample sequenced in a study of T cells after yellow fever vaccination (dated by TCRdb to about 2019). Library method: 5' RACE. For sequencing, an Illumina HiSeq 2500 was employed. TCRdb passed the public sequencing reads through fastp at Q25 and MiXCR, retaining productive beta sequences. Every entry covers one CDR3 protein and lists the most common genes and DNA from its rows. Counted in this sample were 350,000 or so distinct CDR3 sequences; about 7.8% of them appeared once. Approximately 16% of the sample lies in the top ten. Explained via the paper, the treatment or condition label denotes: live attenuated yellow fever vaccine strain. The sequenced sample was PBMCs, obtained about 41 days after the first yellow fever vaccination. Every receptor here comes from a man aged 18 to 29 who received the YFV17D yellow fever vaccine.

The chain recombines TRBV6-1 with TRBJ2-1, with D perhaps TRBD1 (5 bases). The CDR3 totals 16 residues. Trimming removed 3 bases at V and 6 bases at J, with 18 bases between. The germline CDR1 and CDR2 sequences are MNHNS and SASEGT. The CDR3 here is CASSDLAPWTFNEQFF. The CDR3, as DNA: TGTGCCAGCAGTGACTTAGCCCCTTGGACATTCAATGAGCAGTTCTTC.

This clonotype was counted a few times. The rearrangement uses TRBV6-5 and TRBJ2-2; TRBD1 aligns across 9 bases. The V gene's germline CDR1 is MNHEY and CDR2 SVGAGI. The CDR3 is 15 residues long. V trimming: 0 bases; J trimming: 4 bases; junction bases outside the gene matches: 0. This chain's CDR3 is CASSYSDRGTGELFF. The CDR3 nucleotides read TGTGCCAGCAGTTACTCGGACAGGGGCACCGGGGAGCTGTTTTTT.

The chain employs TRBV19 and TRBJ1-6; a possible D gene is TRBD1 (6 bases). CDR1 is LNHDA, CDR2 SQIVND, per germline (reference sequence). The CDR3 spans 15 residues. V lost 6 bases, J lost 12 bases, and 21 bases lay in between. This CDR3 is CASRWTGQLFEPLHF. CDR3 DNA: TGTGCCAGTAGATGGACCGGACAGCTATTCGAACCCCTCCACTTT.

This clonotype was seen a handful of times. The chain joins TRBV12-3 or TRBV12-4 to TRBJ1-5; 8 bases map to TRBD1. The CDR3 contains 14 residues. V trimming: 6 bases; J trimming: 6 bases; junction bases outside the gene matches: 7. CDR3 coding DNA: TGTGCCAGCAGCATGACAGGGGCGGGTCAGCCCCAGCATTTT. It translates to CASSMTGAGQPQHF.